The entry below gives a single T cell receptor beta chain sequence along with its context. The antigen is unknown. This record comes from a study of OX40 agonist ivuxolimab in advanced cancers. As for the study in general: Earlier anti-PD-1, anti-PD-L1 or anti-CTLA-4 therapy was permitted; 30% to 45% had received some.

With V trimmed by 0 bases and J by 6 bases, 8 bases remained unmatched. Looked up from germline, CDR1 is SGHNT and CDR2 is YYREEE (reference sequence). The CDR3 is made up of 16 amino acids. Method: immunoSEQ multiplex PCR; TCRdb's copy keeps in-frame clones and lacks some. The sample holds approximately 67,000 clones, around 86% seen once. The timepoints at which blood was sampled were baseline, cycle 4 day 1, and cycle 7 day 1. Regarding the study as a whole: Circulating CD4+ and CD8+ T cells showed clonal expansion by week 6 at 0.1 to 3.0 mg/kg.

The clonotype was recovered from an adult with an advanced solid tumor such as melanoma, head and neck, liver or kidney cancer. The sample consisted of CD4+ or CD8+ T cells sorted from blood, taken in a trial of the OX40 agonist ivuxolimab. The chain links TRBV5-4 to TRBJ2-7, with TRBD2 matching 11 bases. This CDR3 reads CASSLGLAGGLGEQYF. CDR3 in DNA: TGTGCCAGCAGCTTGGGGCTAGCGGGAGGTCTAGGCGAGCAGTACTTC. The full variable domain, in which reference TRBV5-4 and TRBJ2-7 provide the parts outside the CDR3, is ETGVTQSPTHLIKTRGQQVTLRCSSQSGHNTVSWYQQALGQGPQFIFQYYREEENGRGNFPPRFSGLQFPNYSSELNVNALELDDSALYLCASSLGLAGGLGEQYFGPGTRLTVT.